The 32 T cell receptor beta chains given below trace back to one sample, sequenced in a study of patients and donors after allogeneic stem cell transplantation. TCRdb called the RT-PCR reads again in MiXCR, with one record for every CDR3 protein. This sample carries around 200,000 distinct CDR3 sequences, around 40% of them seen once, and the ten largest clones take roughly 11%. What was sequenced was blood, either unsorted or a sorted T cell fraction (not recorded which). The receptor set was obtained from a human donor who was either an allogeneic HSCT recipient or a stem cell or donor lymphocyte infusion donor (not recorded which). It is not recorded whose cells these are; they may come from a transplant donor.

This clonotype was recorded many times. This chain uses TRBV20-1 with TRBJ1-2; D remains ambiguous. The germline gives CDR1 DFQATT, CDR2 SNEGSKA (reference sequence). Between the trimmed V and J ends, which lost 0 bases and 4 bases, there was a span of 9 bases. The CDR3 sequence is 13 residues long. The CDR3 DNA sequence: TGCAGTGCTAGAGATATACGGACCTATGGCTACACCTTC. This sequence encodes CSARDIRTYGYTF.

This clonotype was observed a single time. The V and J genes are TRBV7-2 and TRBJ2-3; 9 bases are shared with TRBD2. Germline trimming cut 3 bases from V and 2 bases from J; bases unmatched to any gene: 6. The V gene's germline CDR1 is SGHTA and CDR2 FQGNSA. CDR3 size: 16 residues. Here the CDR3 DNA reads TGTGCCAGCAGCTTCAGACTAGCGGCTCCCACAGATACGCAGTATTTT. Its protein product is CASSFRLAAPTDTQYF.

This chain links TRBV11-2 with TRBJ1-4, with D tentatively TRBD1 (5 bases). The germline CDR1 and CDR2 sequences are SGHAT and FQNNGV. This CDR3 is 14 amino acids long. Trimming removed 4 bases from V and 4 bases from J, with 10 bases in between. The CDR3 protein is CASSSTVFNEKLFF. In DNA, the CDR3 is TGTGCCAGCAGCTCGACAGTCTTTAATGAAAAACTGTTTTTT.

The chain is built from TRBV5-6 and TRBJ1-2; D unclear. V lost 0 bases, J lost 4 bases, and 10 bases lay in between. The CDR3 covers 14 residues. Germline-derived CDR1 and CDR2 are SGHDT and YYEEEE. CDR3 nucleotides: TGTGCCAGCAGCTTGGCTCGGAGATCCTATGGCTACACCTTC. Translation gives CASSLARRSYGYTF.

The rearrangement joins TRBV12-3 or TRBV12-4 to TRBJ1-3; weak D call: TRBD1 (5 bases). V was pared by 3 bases and J by 4 bases, with 7 bases between. The CDR3 totals 13 residues. The CDR3 protein is CASSFGHGNTIYF. CDR3 sequence (DNA): TGTGCCAGCAGTTTTGGACACGGAAACACCATATATTTT.

CDR3 nucleotide sequence: TGCGCCAGCAGCTTCCGACAGGGGGCCTCTGGAAACACCATATATTTT. This sequence encodes CASSFRQGASGNTIYF. The V call is TRBV5-1, the J call TRBJ1-3, with 10 bases lining up with TRBD1. V lost 2 bases, J lost 0 bases, and 2 bases stayed unmatched. The CDR3 spans 16 residues. Per the germline V gene, CDR1 is SGHRS and CDR2 is YFSETQ.

The CDR3 sequence: CASSDRENSPLHF. CDR3 nucleotide sequence: TGCGCCAGCAGCGACAGGGAGAACTCACCCCTCCACTTT. This chain connects TRBV5-1 to TRBJ1-6, with 7 bases fitting TRBD1. Germline CDR1 is SGHRS and CDR2 is YFSETQ. This CDR3 has 13 residues. With 4 bases clipped from V and 10 bases from J, the junction kept 5 bases outside the gene matches.

The chain employs TRBV6-5 and TRBJ2-3; D remains unclear. The CDR3 extends over 16 amino acids. Trimming cost V 3 bases and J 0 bases, with 13 bases left between them. Per the germline V gene, CDR1 is MNHEY and CDR2 is SVGAGI. The CDR3 nucleotides are TGTGCCAGCAGTTATACCAGGATTAGAAGCACAGATACGCAGTATTTT. Translated, it gives CASSYTRIRSTDTQYF.

V and J are TRBV12-3 or TRBV12-4 and TRBJ2-1, with 9 bases lining up with TRBD2. J lost 4 bases, V lost 6 bases, and 10 bases had no gene match. The CDR3 runs 16 residues. CDR3 bases: TGTGCCAGCAGGACGGTGCTAGCGGGGTTATACAATGAGCAGTTCTTC. This encodes CASRTVLAGLYNEQFF.

This clonotype came up a few times. The chain uses TRBV12-3 or TRBV12-4 and TRBJ1-1, with D maybe TRBD1 (5 bases). This CDR3 has 16 residues. The V end was cut by 5 bases, the J end by 4 bases, with 20 bases between. The chain's CDR3 is CASSPRKGLLATEAFF. CDR3 coding DNA: TGTGCCAGCAGTCCCAGGAAGGGGCTCTTGGCCACTGAAGCTTTCTTT.

V is TRBV6-6 and J is TRBJ1-3, with D perhaps matching TRBD1 (5 bases). CDR1 and CDR2 (germline): MNHNY, SVGAGI (reference sequence). V dropped 0 bases and J dropped 0 bases, with 15 bases sitting between them. The CDR3 loop spans 18 amino acids. This chain's CDR3 is CASSYSPAGHISGNTIYF. In DNA, the CDR3 is TGTGCCAGCAGTTACTCCCCTGCAGGGCACATCTCTGGAAACACCATATATTTT.

This clonotype was counted ten times or more. In DNA, the CDR3 is TGTGCCAGCAGGCAGACAGGGAACACCGGGGAGCTGTTTTTT. Its translation is CASRQTGNTGELFF. The gene calls are TRBV12-3 or TRBV12-4 and TRBJ2-2; weak D call: TRBD1 (6 bases). This CDR3 is 14 amino acids long. V was pared by 6 bases and J by 1 base, with 9 bases between.

The CDR3, as DNA: TGTGCCAGCTCGGCGGACAGGGAATATGGCTACACCTTC. Translated, it gives CASSADREYGYTF. V is TRBV18 and J is TRBJ1-2, with 8 bases aligning to TRBD1. The trim removed 6 bases at V and 5 bases at J, leaving 5 bases unmatched. This CDR3 has 13 residues. Germline V gene data show CDR1 as KGHSH and CDR2 as LQKENI.

The J gene is TRBJ1-5, the V gene TRBV20-1; D perhaps matches TRBD1 (6 bases). The V end was cut by 1 base, the J end by 4 bases, with 14 bases between. Germline V gene sequence: CDR1 DFQATT, CDR2 SNEGSKA (reference sequence). This CDR3 is built from 15 residues. The CDR3 nucleotides are TGCAGTGCTAGAGGGACAGCCCTCGGAAATCAGCCCCAGCATTTT. Translating it yields CSARGTALGNQPQHF.

This chain connects TRBV5-1 to TRBJ1-4; a possible D gene is TRBD1 (6 bases). Trimming took off 1 base at V and 0 bases at J, with 13 bases between the two ends. The V gene's germline CDR1 is SGHRS and CDR2 YFSETQ. CDR3 length: 17 amino acids. The CDR3 sequence: CASSLWGHQPTNEKLFF. CDR3 DNA sequence: TGCGCCAGCAGCTTGTGGGGACACCAACCAACTAATGAAAAACTGTTTTTT.

In its sample, this clonotype was seen a few times. The rearrangement links TRBV29-1 to TRBJ2-7; 7 bases are shared with TRBD1. The CDR3 is made up of 12 amino acids. V lost 3 bases, J lost 9 bases, and 8 bases stayed unmatched. Germline assignment: CDR1 SQVTM and CDR2 ANQGSEA. The CDR3 here is CSVDLPDRRQYF. The CDR3 bases are TGCAGCGTTGATTTACCGGACAGGCGGCAGTACTTC.

V usage is TRBV27 and J usage is TRBJ1-5; a possible D gene is TRBD1 (6 bases). The CDR3 totals 15 residues. Per the germline V gene, CDR1 is MNHEY and CDR2 is SMNVEV (reference sequence). Trimming took off 4 bases at V and 1 base at J, with 11 bases between the two ends. The DNA for the CDR3 is TGTGCCAGCAGTTACAGGGCCGGGAGCAATCAGCCCCAGCATTTT. This sequence encodes CASSYRAGSNQPQHF.

This clonotype showed up just a few times. This rearrangement joins TRBV12-3 or TRBV12-4 to TRBJ1-3; unclear D gene. V lost 6 bases, J lost 0 bases, and 12 bases lay in between. The CDR3 has 15 amino acids. CDR3: CASRRTFSSGNTIYF. CDR3 DNA sequence: TGTGCCAGCAGACGGACGTTTAGCTCTGGAAACACCATATATTTT.

The rearrangement links TRBV29-1 to TRBJ1-1, with 9 bases matching TRBD1. CDR1 and CDR2 (germline): SQVTM, ANQGSEA. The CDR3 consists of 16 residues. V lost 1 base, J lost 1 base, and 7 bases stayed unmatched. The CDR3 protein is CSVEGYRGHPNTEAFF. The CDR3 nucleotides read TGCAGCGTTGAAGGGTACAGGGGGCACCCGAACACTGAAGCTTTCTTT.

The rearrangement joins TRBV3-1 to TRBJ2-1; no firm D call. V lost 2 bases and J 6 bases, leaving 8 bases between the germline ends. Germline V gene lookup returns CDR1 LGHDT and CDR2 YNNKEL (reference sequence). The CDR3 length is 13 residues. Written as DNA, the CDR3 is TGTGCCAGCAGCCAAAGATCCAGCAATGAGCAGTTCTTC. Its translation is CASSQRSSNEQFF.

This clonotype was counted between two and nine times. This chain connects TRBV27 to TRBJ1-6, with a weak D call TRBD1 (6 bases). The CDR3 has 18 amino acids. From germline, CDR1 is MNHEY and CDR2 SMNVEV (reference sequence). V shed 2 bases and J shed 7 bases, with 21 bases lying between them. The CDR3 sequence is CASSLTALRQGLNSPLHF. CDR3 nucleotide sequence: TGTGCCAGCAGTTTAACGGCTCTAAGGCAGGGGCTGAATTCACCCCTCCACTTT.

This clonotype was seen a few times. V and J are TRBV12-3 or TRBV12-4 and TRBJ1-4; no reliable D call. Trimming removed 6 bases from V and 8 bases from J, with 13 bases in between. The CDR3 runs to 13 residues. The chain's CDR3 is CASRVREREKLFF. DNA for the CDR3: TGTGCCAGCAGGGTCCGGGAGCGGGAAAAACTGTTTTTT.

CDR3 coding DNA: TGCAGTGCGCCACCGGGACAGGGGGGAGCTTTCTTT. Protein sequence: CSAPPGQGGAFF. This sequence joins TRBV20-1 and TRBJ1-1; 11 nucleotides agree with TRBD1. V was clipped by 6 bases and J by 10 bases; unmatched bases: 7. CDR1 is DFQATT, CDR2 SNEGSKA, per germline (reference sequence). This CDR3 comprises 12 residues.

The V and J genes are TRBV12-3 or TRBV12-4 and TRBJ1-3; no clear D. V was shortened by 3 bases and J by 0 bases, with 3 bases between the two germline ends. CDR3 size: 13 residues. The CDR3 region has the DNA TGTGCCAGCAGTTTTAGCTCTGGAAACACCATATATTTT. It encodes CASSFSSGNTIYF.

This clonotype was seen more than once but under ten times. V usage is TRBV3-1 and J usage is TRBJ1-6; D uncertain. The germline V gene encodes CDR1 LGHDT and CDR2 YNNKEL (reference sequence). The CDR3 runs to 15 residues. V was clipped by 11 bases and J by 4 bases, with 18 bases between them. DNA for the CDR3: TGTGCCGCCGCTCCCGGGGAGGCTTATAATTCACCCCTCCACTTT. This encodes CAAAPGEAYNSPLHF.

The rearrangement uses TRBV6-6 and TRBJ1-1; TRBD1 matches 8 bases. There are 13 residues in the CDR3. Trimming cost V 6 bases and J 4 bases; bases outside gene matches: 4. Germline V gene data show CDR1 as MNHNY and CDR2 as SVGAGI (reference sequence). CDR3 DNA: TGTGCCAGCAGACAAACAGGGGGCACTGAAGCTTTCTTT. It codes for CASRQTGGTEAFF.

The chain is built from TRBV5-1 and TRBJ2-7; D is undetermined. Germline loops: CDR1 SGHRS, CDR2 YFSETQ. Between the trimmed V and J ends, which lost 1 base and 3 bases, there was a span of 11 bases. This CDR3 has 14 amino acids. The CDR3 DNA reads TGCGCCAGCAGCTTGTCGCCTTCATTCTACGAGCAGTACTTC. This gives the protein CASSLSPSFYEQYF.

The chain couples TRBV4-1 to TRBJ1-5; TRBD1 matches 9 bases. CDR1 is MGHRA and CDR2 is YSYEKL in the germline V gene. V dropped 3 bases and J dropped 7; count of bases not matched to a gene: 10. The CDR3 totals 16 residues. As DNA, the CDR3 is TGCGCCAGCAGCCAGGATGTGGACAGGGGTGGACAGCCCCAGCATTTT. Protein sequence: CASSQDVDRGGQPQHF.

This chain connects TRBV7-3 to TRBJ2-2, with unresolved D. This CDR3 is built from 15 residues. Germline loops: CDR1 SGHTA, CDR2 FQGTGA. The V gene lost 5 bases and the J gene lost 5 bases, with 15 bases spanning the gap. The CDR3 loop reads CASSPTPGYTGELFF. For the CDR3, the DNA is TGTGCCAGCAGCCCAACCCCCGGGTATACCGGGGAGCTGTTTTTT.

V gene TRBV9 combines with J gene TRBJ1-4; 7 bases fit TRBD1. The CDR3 is 15 residues long. V gave up 0 bases and J gave up 7 bases; unmatched junction bases: 6. Germline lookup yields CDR1 SGDLS and CDR2 YYNGEE. The CDR3 coding sequence is TGTGCCAGCAGCGTAGGGGGACAGATGGGTGAAAAACTGTTTTTT. Amino acid sequence: CASSVGGQMGEKLFF.

This clonotype was counted a few times. The rearrangement links TRBV7-9 to TRBJ1-6; D not certain. V lost 5 bases to trimming and J lost 17 bases, with 13 bases between them. This CDR3 is built from 11 residues. Germline CDR1 is SEHNR and CDR2 is FQNEAQ (reference sequence). The CDR3 coding sequence is TGTGCCAGCAGCCCGGGCCCCCTGATCCACTTT. This sequence encodes CASSPGPLIHF. The full variable domain, in which reference TRBV7-9 and TRBJ1-6 provide the parts outside the CDR3, is DTGVSQNPRHKITKRGQNVTFRCDPISEHNRLYWYRQTLGQGPEFLTYFQNEAQLEKSRLLSDRFSAERPKGSFSTLEIQRTEQGDSAMYLCASSPGPLIHFGNGTRLTVT.

This clonotype was counted between two and nine times. V is TRBV7-8 and J is TRBJ1-2; tentative D call: TRBD1 (6 bases). The CDR3 contains 13 residues. V lost 1 base and J 6 bases, leaving 9 bases between the germline ends. Looked up from germline, CDR1 is SGHVS and CDR2 is FQNEAQ. CDR3 loop: CASSLDRENGYTF. The CDR3 nucleotides are TGTGCCAGCAGCTTAGACAGGGAGAATGGCTACACCTTC.